The present T cell receptor (beta chain) was sequenced within a study of T cells in Graves' hyperthyroidism and ophthalmopathy. This clonotype was found many times. The antigen remains unidentified. V lost 5 bases, J lost 1 base, and 7 bases stayed unmatched. This CDR3 has 15 residues. Germline loops: CDR1 MNHEY, CDR2 SVGEGT. Patients aged 18 to 65 had newly diagnosed hyperthyroidism of under 2 months' duration. It was RNA transcripts that yielded the amplified TCR beta CDR3 regions. The HTBI primer set was used in a first-round RT-PCR of the TCR CDR3. TCRdb reprocessed the multiplex PCR reads via MiXCR and lists one record per CDR3 protein. This table holds hundreds of thousands of distinct CDR3 sequences, 13% to 15% found once. Study results and limitations: A median around 6 months before onset, the model predicted ophthalmopathy.

The sample taken for sequencing was blood. The chain joins TRBV6-2 or TRBV6-3 to TRBJ2-7; TRBD2 matches 8 bases. The clonotype was recovered from a woman between 18 and 29 years old with Graves' hyperthyroidism. This CDR3 is CASSPILAASYEQYF. CDR3 bases: TGTGCCAGCAGTCCGATACTAGCGGCTTCCTACGAGCAGTACTTC.